This T cell receptor beta chain was identified during a study of immune evolution from preneoplasia to lung adenocarcinoma. Study at large: HLA loss of heterozygosity: 6% to 7.5% AIS, about 15% MIA, around 33% ADC, none AAH. Study-level results: Later-stage lesions seemingly showed higher T cell density and diversity than normal lung.

Profiled with immunoSEQ multiplex PCR; TCRdb holds only in-frame clones, not every one. The profile shows about 6,500 clones, approximately 79% of them singletons. Trimming left V 1 base short and J 2 bases short, with 10 bases between. Germline assignment: CDR1 SGHAT and CDR2 FQNNGV. The CDR3 is 15 amino acids. Of note for this clone: The antigen is unknown.

This TCR was sampled from a person in their sixties with lung adenocarcinoma. V and J are TRBV11-2 and TRBJ2-3; D gene uncertain. The sample consisted of FFPE invasive lung adenocarcinoma tissue. Written as DNA, the CDR3 is TGTGCCAGCAGCTTAGTCCCGATTACCACAGATACGCAGTATTTT. Translation: CASSLVPITTDTQYF. Combining the CDR3 with reference TRBV11-2 and TRBJ2-3 gives the whole variable domain EAGVAQSPRYKIIEKRQSVAFWCNPISGHATLYWYQQILGQGPKLLIQFQNNGVVDDSQLPKDRFSAERLKGVDSTLKIQPAKLEDSAVYLCASSLVPITTDTQYFGPGTRLTVL.